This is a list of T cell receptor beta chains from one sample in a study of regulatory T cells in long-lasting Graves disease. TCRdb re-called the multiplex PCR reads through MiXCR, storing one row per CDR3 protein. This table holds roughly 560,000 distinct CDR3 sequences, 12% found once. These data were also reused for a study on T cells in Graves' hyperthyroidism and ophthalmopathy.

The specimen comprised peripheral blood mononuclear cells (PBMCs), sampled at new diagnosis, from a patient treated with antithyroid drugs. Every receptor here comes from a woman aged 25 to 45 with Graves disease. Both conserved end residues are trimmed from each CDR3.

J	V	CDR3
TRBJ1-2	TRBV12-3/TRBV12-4	ASSLRRTGGYT
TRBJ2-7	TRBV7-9	ASSLGVGQPVY
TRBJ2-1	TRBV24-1	ATSAVAGVNEQF
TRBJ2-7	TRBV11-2	ASSPDRLAGSYEQY
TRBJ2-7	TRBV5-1	ASSLTPGGKTYEQY
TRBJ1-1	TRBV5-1	ASNRGSDTEAF
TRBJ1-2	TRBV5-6	AFTTQGLLPYGYT
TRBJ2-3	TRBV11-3	ASSPSWTSGSTDTQY
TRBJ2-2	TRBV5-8	ASGPTNSNLNTGELF
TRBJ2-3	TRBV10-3	AAGDLNTQY
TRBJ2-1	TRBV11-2	ASSKDRLTYNEQF
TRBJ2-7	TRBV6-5	ASSYSKLTSRTYEQY
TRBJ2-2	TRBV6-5	ASSFLTSGRADTGELL
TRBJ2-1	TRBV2	ASSPERSFWQF
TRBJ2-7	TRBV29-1	SVEQGAYEQY
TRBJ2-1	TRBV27	ASSLERRRLNEQF
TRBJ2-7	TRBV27	ASQRGGLDPY
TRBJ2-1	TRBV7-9	ASSLGGTGAHDEQF
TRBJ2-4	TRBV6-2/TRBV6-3	ASTETGGGAYIQY
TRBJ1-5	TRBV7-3	ASSLIQYSNQPQH
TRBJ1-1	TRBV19	ASRTGWNTEAF
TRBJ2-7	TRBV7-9	ASSLAHQRDGTYEQY
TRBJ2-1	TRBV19	ASSLAPFSYNEQF
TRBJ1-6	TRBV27	ASMTGMSSYNSPLH
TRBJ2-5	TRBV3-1	ASSGGPGQGKETQY
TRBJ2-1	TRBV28	ASRTGANNEQF
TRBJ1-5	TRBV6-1	ASSTISGGNQPQH
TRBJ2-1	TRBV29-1	SVCRGAGHNEQF
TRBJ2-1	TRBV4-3	ASSQEASGRGEQF
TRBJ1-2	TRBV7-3	ASSLRIRAATYYGYT
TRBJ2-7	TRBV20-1	SARGGAGQGSYEQY
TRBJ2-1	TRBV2	ASRGRRGTYNEQF
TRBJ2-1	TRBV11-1	ASSSRGVYNEQF
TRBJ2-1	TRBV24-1	ATSKRTTSGRLVYEQF
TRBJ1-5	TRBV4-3	ASSQDWQAYQPQH
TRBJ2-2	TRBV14	ASSQEVQGLAGEPGELF
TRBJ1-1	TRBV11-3	ASSLAHGMNTEAF
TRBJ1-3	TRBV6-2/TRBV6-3	ASSYSGASSGNTIY
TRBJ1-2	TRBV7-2	ASSLGGYVYT
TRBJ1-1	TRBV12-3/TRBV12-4	ASSSAGHTEAF
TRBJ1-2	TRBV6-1	ASSTSSGQLNYDYT
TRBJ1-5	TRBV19	ASMWGSNQPQH
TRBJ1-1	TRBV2	ASSVGGIKNTEAF
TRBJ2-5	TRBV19	ASSRTVTYQETQY
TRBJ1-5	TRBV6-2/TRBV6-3	ASRKNRGVNNQPQH
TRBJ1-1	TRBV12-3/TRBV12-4	ASRFDRNTEAF
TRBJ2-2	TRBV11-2	ASSTIQGPGELF
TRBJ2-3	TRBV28	ASRGSLTDTQY
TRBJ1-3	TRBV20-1	SASSQGAGNTIY
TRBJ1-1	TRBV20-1	SARGSGTPGQGRTEAF
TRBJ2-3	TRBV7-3	ASSLSPMDTQY
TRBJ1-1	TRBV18	ASSPSGTGGTEAF